This is a list of T cell receptor beta chains from one sample in a study of blood T cells in healthy people across ages. From the 5' RACE reads, TCRdb called clonotypes with MiXCR, one entry per CDR3 protein. The sample yields 850,000 to 1,000,000 distinct CDR3 sequences, about 51% seen once. Sequencing input: blood. Source of these receptors: a woman aged 55-70 years in good health. The CDR3 runs from the conserved cysteine through the conserved F or W. The D gene is left open where the match is weak. A row's size may be missing; if present it is once, few, many or a size class.

clone_size d_call j_call v_call cdr3_aa cdr3_nt
NA TRBD2 TRBJ2-1 TRBV7-9 CASSPGLADNEQFF TGTGCCAGCAGTCCGGGACTAGCGGACAATGAGCAGTTCTTC
NA NA TRBJ2-7 TRBV5-6 CASSLTVSVYEQYF TGTGCCAGCAGCTTAACAGTTTCGGTTTATGAGCAGTACTTC
few TRBD2 TRBJ2-6 TRBV28 CASRFGLGNVLTF TGTGCCAGCAGGTTCGGACTAGGCAACGTCCTGACTTTC
NA TRBD1 TRBJ1-1 TRBV19 CASSIGTGNTEAFF TGTGCCAGTAGTATCGGGACAGGGAACACTGAAGCTTTCTTT
many TRBD2 TRBJ2-5 TRBV5-1 CASSFSGNQETQYF TGTGCCAGCAGTTTCAGCGGGAACCAAGAGACCCAGTACTTC
once NA TRBJ2-3 TRBV12-3/TRBV12-4 CASSGPGGTDTQYF TGTGCCAGCAGTGGACCAGGGGGCACAGATACGCAGTATTTT
few NA TRBJ2-7 TRBV29-1 CSVGVTYEQYF TGCAGCGTTGGAGTCACCTACGAGCAGTACTTC
NA NA TRBJ2-1 TRBV28 CGVGRGIDEQFF TGTGGAGTGGGTCGGGGGATAGATGAGCAGTTCTTC
many TRBD1 TRBJ2-7 TRBV4-2 CASSHLRTGGYEQYF TGTGCCAGCAGCCATTTGAGGACAGGGGGCTACGAGCAGTACTTC
NA NA TRBJ1-6 TRBV6-2/TRBV6-3 CASSLSGYNSPLHF TGTGCCAGCAGCCTATCGGGGTATAATTCACCCCTCCACTTT
NA NA TRBJ1-2 TRBV20-1 CSASRSGNNYGYTF TGCAGTGCTAGCCGTTCGGGGAATAACTATGGCTACACCTTC
NA NA TRBJ2-5 TRBV7-8 CASSLRGGQGRKTQYF TGTGCCAGCAGCTTAAGGGGGGGCCAGGGGAGGAAGACCCAGTACTTC
NA NA TRBJ1-6 TRBV2 CASNKYNSPLHF TGTGCCAGCAACAAGTATAATTCACCCCTCCACTTT
NA TRBD1 TRBJ2-1 TRBV7-2 CASSLEGTDQFF TGTGCCAGCAGCTTAGAGGGGACAGATCAGTTCTTC
NA TRBD2 TRBJ2-1 TRBV2 CASSEALAEEQFF TGTGCCAGCAGTGAAGCGCTAGCGGAGGAGCAGTTCTTC
NA TRBD1 TRBJ2-2 TRBV3-1 CASSRGQGDYTGELFF TGCGCCAGCAGCCGGGGACAGGGGGATTATACCGGGGAGCTGTTTTTT
few TRBD2 TRBJ2-1 TRBV12-3/TRBV12-4 CASSSYRLADNEQFF TGTGCCAGCAGTTCATATCGACTAGCGGACAATGAGCAGTTCTTC
NA NA TRBJ2-6 TRBV6-5 CASSRDSVSGANVLTF TGTGCCAGCAGCCGAGACAGTGTCTCTGGGGCCAACGTCCTGACTTTC
NA TRBD2 TRBJ2-3 TRBV29-1 CSADSGGGDTQYF TGCAGCGCCGATAGCGGGGGGGGTGATACGCAGTATTTT
once NA TRBJ2-5 TRBV6-5 CASNTREASEEGTQYF TGTGCCAGCAACACCCGGGAAGCCTCCGAAGAAGGGACCCAGTACTTC
NA NA TRBJ2-7 TRBV20-1 CSARGPSTNEQYF TGCAGTGCTAGGGGACCTAGTACCAATGAGCAGTACTTC
NA TRBD2 TRBJ2-3 TRBV11-3 CASSPGGLAGEDTQYF TGTGCCAGCAGCCCGGGGGGACTAGCGGGAGAGGATACGCAGTATTTT
NA NA TRBJ2-5 TRBV6-5 CASSHIWEEQETQYF TGTGCCAGCAGCCATATCTGGGAGGAACAAGAGACCCAGTACTTC
NA NA TRBJ2-3 TRBV20-1 CSAPLVTDTQYF TGCAGTGCTCCCCTTGTCACAGATACGCAGTATTTT
NA NA TRBJ2-7 TRBV20-1 CSVRGGLSYEQYF TGCAGTGTCAGGGGGGGGCTCTCCTACGAGCAGTACTTC
few NA TRBJ2-5 TRBV29-1 CSFRWGQETQYF TGCAGCTTCCGGTGGGGGCAAGAGACCCAGTACTTC
NA NA TRBJ2-1 TRBV12-3/TRBV12-4 CASSFSGQLPYNEQFF TGTGCCAGCAGCTTCTCTGGACAGCTGCCCTACAATGAGCAGTTCTTC
few NA TRBJ2-6 TRBV6-5 CASSYGGLSRSGANVLTF TGTGCCAGCAGTTATGGGGGACTTAGTAGGTCTGGGGCCAACGTCCTGACTTTC
NA TRBD1 TRBJ2-7 TRBV28 CASSLLPTWDRDYEQYF TGCGCCAGCAGTTTATTACCGACGTGGGACAGAGACTACGAGCAGTACTTC
NA TRBD2 TRBJ2-3 TRBV29-1 CSVEVGGGTQYF TGCAGCGTTGAAGTGGGCGGGGGTACGCAGTATTTT
NA TRBD2 TRBJ2-7 TRBV6-2/TRBV6-3 CASNELAPQGEQYF TGTGCCAGCAACGAACTAGCGCCACAAGGCGAGCAGTACTTC
NA NA TRBJ1-5 TRBV4-1 CASSQEAVNQPQHF TGCGCCAGCAGCCAAGAGGCAGTCAATCAGCCCCAGCATTTT
NA NA TRBJ1-1 TRBV20-1 CSAKGGTEAFF TGCAGTGCAAAGGGGGGGACTGAAGCTTTCTTT
NA NA TRBJ1-3 TRBV7-9 CASSLIGSSGNTIYF TGTGCCAGCAGCTTAATTGGAAGCTCTGGAAACACCATATATTTT
NA NA TRBJ2-1 TRBV27 CASGVRGGGLDEQFF TGTGCCAGCGGGGTAAGGGGCGGTGGCCTGGATGAGCAGTTCTTC
NA TRBD1 TRBJ2-1 TRBV27 CASRDRDRRLNEQFF TGTGCCAGCAGAGACCGGGACAGACGCCTCAATGAGCAGTTCTTC
few NA TRBJ2-7 TRBV4-1 CASSQPFGDEQYF TGCGCCAGCAGCCAGCCATTTGGGGACGAGCAGTACTTC
NA TRBD2 TRBJ2-1 TRBV7-2 CASSPSWGAGGRGEQFF TGTGCCAGCAGCCCCTCCTGGGGAGCGGGAGGTCGGGGTGAGCAGTTCTTC
once TRBD2 TRBJ2-3 TRBV12-3/TRBV12-4 CASSTRRAGADTQYF TGTGCCAGCAGTACCCGAAGAGCGGGGGCAGATACGCAGTATTTT
few NA TRBJ1-6 TRBV14 CASSAPGGRSSPLHF TGTGCCAGCAGCGCACCGGGGGGGAGATCTTCACCCCTCCACTTT
NA NA TRBJ2-7 TRBV4-1 CASSQGSPKEWVYEQYF TGCGCCAGCAGCCAAGGGAGCCCCAAAGAATGGGTCTACGAGCAGTACTTC
NA NA TRBJ2-7 TRBV7-3 CASSSGLHNEQYF TGTGCCAGCAGTTCAGGACTACACAATGAGCAGTACTTC
NA TRBD1 TRBJ1-1 TRBV7-9 CASSWGTANTEAFF TGTGCCAGCAGCTGGGGGACAGCGAACACTGAAGCTTTCTTT
many NA TRBJ1-5 TRBV4-1 CASSQTSFGVSNQPQHF TGCGCCAGCAGCCAAACATCTTTCGGGGTTAGCAATCAGCCCCAGCATTTT
NA NA TRBJ2-7 TRBV27 CASSLNRASYEQYF TGTGCCAGCAGTCTAAACAGGGCCTCCTACGAGCAGTACTTC
NA NA TRBJ2-4 TRBV6-2/TRBV6-3 CASSYSLPQVLHIQYF TGTGCCAGCAGTTACTCTCTCCCTCAGGTTTTGCACATTCAGTACTTC
NA NA TRBJ2-5 TRBV5-1 CASTIGTMQETQYF TGCGCCAGCACCATTGGGACGATGCAAGAGACCCAGTACTTC
NA NA TRBJ2-5 TRBV7-9 CASSFSWGEETQYF TGTGCCAGCAGCTTCTCGTGGGGTGAAGAGACCCAGTACTTC
few TRBD1 TRBJ2-7 TRBV12-3/TRBV12-4 CASSSTGTGHYEQYF TGTGCCAGCAGTTCAACCGGGACAGGGCACTACGAGCAGTACTTC
NA TRBD1 TRBJ2-1 TRBV3-1 CASSQTGTAREQFF TGTGCCAGCAGCCAAACAGGGACAGCCCGTGAGCAGTTCTTC
NA NA TRBJ2-7 TRBV18 CTSSPLPRSRDYEQYF TGTACCAGCTCACCTCTCCCGCGGTCGAGGGACTACGAGCAGTACTTC